The 9 T cell receptor beta chains below come from one sample, sequenced in a study of T cell changes during pregnancy in multiple sclerosis. Sequencing used immunoSEQ multiplex PCR; TCRdb keeps in-frame clones, though not all of them. The repertoire holds around 80,000 clones, with 94% as singletons. This specimen was peripheral blood, taken in the second trimester of pregnancy. The source is a female donor in good health, enrolled as a control in a pregnancy study.

V is TRBV2 and J is TRBJ2-7; 9 bases fit TRBD1. V shed 9 bases and J 6 bases; nucleotides not matched to a gene: 12. In germline, CDR1 is SNHLY, CDR2 FYNNEI. This CDR3 has 14 residues. The CDR3 DNA reads TGTGCCAGAGGGTGGGACAGGGCCTATGCCGAGCAGTACTTC. As protein: CARGWDRAYAEQYF.

This chain connects TRBV11-2 to TRBJ1-2; 10 bases align to TRBD1. V lost 5 bases, J lost 1 base, and 7 bases stayed unmatched. The germline V gene has CDR1 SGHAT and CDR2 FQNNGV. CDR3 length equals 16 residues. DNA of the CDR3: TGTGCCAGCAGCCCCTGGACAGGGGGGGGTAACTATGGCTACACCTTC. It encodes CASSPWTGGGNYGYTF.

V usage is TRBV5-4 and J usage is TRBJ2-7, with 8 bases aligning to TRBD1. CDR1 SGHNT and CDR2 YYREEE come from the germline V gene (reference sequence). The CDR3 totals 13 residues. V lost 4 bases, J lost 6 bases, and 6 bases stayed unmatched. This CDR3 reads CASSRDRSSEQYF. Written as DNA, the CDR3 is TGTGCCAGCAGCCGGGACAGGTCTTCCGAGCAGTACTTC. The full variable domain, in which reference TRBV5-4 and TRBJ2-7 provide the parts outside the CDR3, is ETGVTQSPTHLIKTRGQQVTLRCSSQSGHNTVSWYQQALGQGPQFIFQYYREEENGRGNFPPRFSGLQFPNYSSELNVNALELDDSALYLCASSRDRSSEQYFGPGTRLTVT.

J is TRBJ2-1 and V is TRBV9; D unclear. The CDR3 spans 13 residues. Germline V gives CDR1 SGDLS, CDR2 YYNGEE. Between the trimmed V and J ends, which lost 8 bases and 5 bases, there was a span of 14 bases. For the CDR3, the DNA is TGTGCCAGTACGCGTGTCTTGAACAATGAGCAGTTCTTC. This encodes CASTRVLNNEQFF.

This rearrangement joins TRBV27 to TRBJ1-2, with TRBD1 matching over 7 bases. Per germline, CDR1 MNHEY and CDR2 SMNVEV (reference sequence). The CDR3 covers 11 residues. V gave up 6 bases and J gave up 8 bases; unmatched junction bases: 3. CDR3 in amino acids: CASRDREGYTF. The CDR3 region has the DNA TGTGCCAGCAGAGACAGGGAAGGCTACACCTTC.

V usage is TRBV19 and J usage is TRBJ2-7; 10 nucleotides match TRBD1. Unmatched junction bases numbered 7, after V lost 5 bases and J lost 6 bases. Germline lookup yields CDR1 LNHDA and CDR2 SQIVND (reference sequence). This CDR3 contains 14 residues. CDR3 sequence (DNA): TGTGCCAGTAGTTCGGGAGGACAGGGGGGCGAGCAGTACTTC. This sequence encodes CASSSGGQGGEQYF.

The chain uses TRBV4-1 and TRBJ1-3; D is unresolved. The CDR3 totals 16 residues. The V gene lost 1 base and the J gene lost 0 bases, with 10 bases spanning the gap. CDR1 is MGHRA, CDR2 YSYEKL, per germline. CDR3 bases: TGCGCCAGCAGCCAAGGGAACGGGAACTCTGGAAACACCATATATTTT. The encoded protein is CASSQGNGNSGNTIYF.

V and J are TRBV29-1 and TRBJ1-1; possible D gene TRBD1, 6 bases. V shed 4 bases and J shed 0 bases, with 24 bases lying between them. Germline CDR1 is SQVTM and CDR2 is ANQGSEA. There are 18 residues in the CDR3. The CDR3 nucleotides read TGCAGCGTTGGCTCGAACAGGGACGGTTCCGCAATGAACACTGAAGCTTTCTTT. This encodes CSVGSNRDGSAMNTEAFF.

This chain joins TRBV25-1 and TRBJ1-5; possible D gene TRBD1, 6 bases. V lost 6 bases and J 4 bases, leaving 10 bases between the germline ends. CDR1 is MGHDK and CDR2 is SYGVNS in the germline V gene. The CDR3 has 13 residues. CDR3 loop: CASSSRGNQPQHF. The CDR3 DNA is TGTGCCAGCAGCAGCAGGGGTAATCAGCCCCAGCATTTT.